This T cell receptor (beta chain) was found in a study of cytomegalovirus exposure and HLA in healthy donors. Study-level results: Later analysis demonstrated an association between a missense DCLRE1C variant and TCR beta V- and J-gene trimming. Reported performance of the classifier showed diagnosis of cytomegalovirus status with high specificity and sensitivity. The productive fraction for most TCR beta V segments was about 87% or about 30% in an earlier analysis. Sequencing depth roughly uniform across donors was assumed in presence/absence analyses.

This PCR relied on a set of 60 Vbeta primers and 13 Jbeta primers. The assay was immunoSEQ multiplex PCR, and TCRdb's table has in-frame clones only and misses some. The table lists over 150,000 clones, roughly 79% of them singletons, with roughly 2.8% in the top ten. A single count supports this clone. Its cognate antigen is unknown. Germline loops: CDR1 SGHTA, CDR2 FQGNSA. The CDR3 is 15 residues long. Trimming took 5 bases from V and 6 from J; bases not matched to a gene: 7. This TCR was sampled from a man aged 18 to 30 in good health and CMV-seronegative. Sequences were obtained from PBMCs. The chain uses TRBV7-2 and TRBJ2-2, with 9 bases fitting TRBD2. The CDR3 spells CASSQELAGPGELFF. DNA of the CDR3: TGTGCCAGCAGCCAAGAACTAGCGGGTCCCGGGGAGCTGTTTTTT.